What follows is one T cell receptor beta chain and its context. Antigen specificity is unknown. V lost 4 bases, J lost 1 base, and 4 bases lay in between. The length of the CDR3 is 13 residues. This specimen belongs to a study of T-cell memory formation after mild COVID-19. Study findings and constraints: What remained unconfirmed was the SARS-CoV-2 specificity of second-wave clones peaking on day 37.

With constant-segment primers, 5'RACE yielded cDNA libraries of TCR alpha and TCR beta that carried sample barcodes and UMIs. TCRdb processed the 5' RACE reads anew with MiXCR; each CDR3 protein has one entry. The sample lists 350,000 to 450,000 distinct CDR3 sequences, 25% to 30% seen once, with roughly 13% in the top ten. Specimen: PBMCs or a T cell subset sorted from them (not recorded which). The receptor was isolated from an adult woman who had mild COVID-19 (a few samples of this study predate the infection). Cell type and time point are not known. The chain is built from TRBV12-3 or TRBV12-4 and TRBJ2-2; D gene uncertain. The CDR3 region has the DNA TGTGCCAGCAGTTCAATGAACACCGGGGAGCTGTTTTTT. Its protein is CASSSMNTGELFF.